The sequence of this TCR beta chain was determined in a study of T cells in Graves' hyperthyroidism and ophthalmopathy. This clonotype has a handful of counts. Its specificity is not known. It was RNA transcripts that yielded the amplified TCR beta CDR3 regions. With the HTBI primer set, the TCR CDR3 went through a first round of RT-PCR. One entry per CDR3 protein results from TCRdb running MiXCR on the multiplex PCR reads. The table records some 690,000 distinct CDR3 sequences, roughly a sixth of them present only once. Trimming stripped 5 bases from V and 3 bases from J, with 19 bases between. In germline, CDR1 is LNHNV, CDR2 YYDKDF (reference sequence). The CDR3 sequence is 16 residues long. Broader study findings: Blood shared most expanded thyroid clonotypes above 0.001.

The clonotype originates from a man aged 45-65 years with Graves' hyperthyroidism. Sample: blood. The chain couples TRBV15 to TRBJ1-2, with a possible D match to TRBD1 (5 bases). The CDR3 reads CATSPEVAGGDYGYTF. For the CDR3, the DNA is TGTGCCACCAGCCCCGAGGTGGCAGGAGGGGACTATGGCTACACCTTC.